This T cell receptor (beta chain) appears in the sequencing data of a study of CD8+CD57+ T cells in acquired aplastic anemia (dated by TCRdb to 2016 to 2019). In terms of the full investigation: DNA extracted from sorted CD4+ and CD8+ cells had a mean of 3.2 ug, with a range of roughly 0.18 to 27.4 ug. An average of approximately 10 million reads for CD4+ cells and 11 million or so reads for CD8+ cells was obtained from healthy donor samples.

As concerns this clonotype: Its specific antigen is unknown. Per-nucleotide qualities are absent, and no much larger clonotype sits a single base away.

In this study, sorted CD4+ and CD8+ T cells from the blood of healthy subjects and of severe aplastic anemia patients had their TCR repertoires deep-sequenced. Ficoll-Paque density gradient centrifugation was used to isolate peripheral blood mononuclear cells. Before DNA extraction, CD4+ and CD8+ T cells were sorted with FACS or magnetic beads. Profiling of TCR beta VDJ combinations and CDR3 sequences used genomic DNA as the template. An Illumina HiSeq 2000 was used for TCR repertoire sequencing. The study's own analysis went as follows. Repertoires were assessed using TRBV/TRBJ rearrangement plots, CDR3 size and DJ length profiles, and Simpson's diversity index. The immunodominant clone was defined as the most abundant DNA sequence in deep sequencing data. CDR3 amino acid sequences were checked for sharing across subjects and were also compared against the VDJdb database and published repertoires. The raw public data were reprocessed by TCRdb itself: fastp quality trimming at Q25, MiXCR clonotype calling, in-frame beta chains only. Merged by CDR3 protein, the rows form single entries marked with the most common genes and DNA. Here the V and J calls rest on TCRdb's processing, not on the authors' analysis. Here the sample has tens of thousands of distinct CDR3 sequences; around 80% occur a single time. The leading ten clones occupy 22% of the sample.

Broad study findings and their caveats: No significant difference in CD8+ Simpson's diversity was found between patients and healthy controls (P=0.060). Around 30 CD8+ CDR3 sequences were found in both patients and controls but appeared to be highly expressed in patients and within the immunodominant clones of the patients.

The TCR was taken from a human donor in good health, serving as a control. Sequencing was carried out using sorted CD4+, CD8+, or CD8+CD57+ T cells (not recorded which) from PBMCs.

The CDR3 region: CASSETGERPPLHF. In nucleotide form, the sequence is TGTGCCAGCAGTGAAACCGGGGAAAGACCACCCCTCCACTTT. Recombination joined TRBV2 with TRBJ1-6, with the D gene not clear enough to name. The germline V gene gives CDR1 as SNHLY and CDR2 as FYNNEI. The CDR3 holds 14 amino acids from the cysteine to the phenylalanine. Only the CDR3 DNA is retained, 42 bases long and in frame from the first base. The trim is 2 bases for V and 11 bases for J, with a gap of 13 bases between the germline ends.